The present TCR beta chain was sequenced within a study of T cells after yellow fever vaccination. This clonotype was picked up a small number of times. Its target is unknown. Via MiXCR, TCRdb re-called the 5' RACE reads, giving one row per CDR3 protein. The sample shows some 550,000 distinct CDR3 sequences, 19% of them seen only once. CDR1 and CDR2 (germline): MGHDK, SYGVNS. The CDR3 is 16 amino acids. Trimming took 3 bases from V and 4 from J; bases not matched to a gene: 5. Regarding the study as a whole: Peak timing came faster in the weaker secondary response, day 5 versus 15.

Source: PBMCs, taken 15 days after the yellow fever booster vaccination. The rearrangement links TRBV25-1 to TRBJ2-5; TRBD2 matches 13 bases. The sequence was obtained from a man aged 25-40 years who received the YFV17D yellow fever vaccine. The CDR3 coding sequence is TGTGCCAGCAGTGAGGGACTAGCGGGAAGGAGAGAGACCCAGTACTTC. This encodes CASSEGLAGRRETQYF.